The TCR beta chain under discussion was sequenced for a study of shared clonotypes between healthy human individuals. There are 13 residues in the CDR3. Per germline, CDR1 SGHRS and CDR2 YFSETQ. V was clipped by 1 base and J by 5 bases; unmatched bases: 2. As to this clone: What it binds is unknown. Other DNA sequences in this sample translate to the same CDR3.

Study findings and constraints: In contrast to clonotypes shared by all four donors, non-shared clonotypes had lower generation probabilities.

The data were produced by immunoSEQ multiplex PCR, yet TCRdb's version contains in-frame clones alone and is incomplete. The sample carries almost 700,000 clones, around 92% recorded once. Naive CD8 isolation took CD45RO-negative cells positively selected for CCR7 and excluded terminally differentiated effector memory CD45RA+ cells. The TCR originated in a man younger than 45 in good health. The specimen was naive CD8+ T cells sorted from blood. J is TRBJ2-7 and V is TRBV5-1; 8 nucleotides agree with TRBD1. The CDR3 here is CASSLTGGDEQYF. The CDR3 DNA sequence: TGCGCCAGCAGCTTGACAGGGGGTGACGAGCAGTACTTC.